These 28 T cell receptor beta chains originate from one sample sequenced in a study of breast tumors, draining lymph nodes, adjacent tissues. Via MiXCR, TCRdb re-called the multiplex PCR reads, giving one row per CDR3 protein. Of 33,000 or so distinct CDR3 sequences listed, approximately 63% were seen once; the top ten hold over 15%. Sequenced input: breast tumor tissue. All receptors derive from a female donor with breast cancer. Some clones in this sample may be carry-over from other donors' samples.

The V gene is TRBV2, the J gene TRBJ2-5; a weak D match, TRBD1 (5 bases). The germline gives CDR1 SNHLY, CDR2 FYNNEI. V was cut by 2 bases and J by 1 base, with 5 bases left in between. This CDR3 is 13 amino acids long. Here the CDR3 reads CASSERGQETQYF. The CDR3 nucleotides are TGTGCCAGCAGTGAAAGGGGCCAAGAGACCCAGTACTTC.

V is TRBV30 and J is TRBJ2-1, with D perhaps matching TRBD1 (6 bases). Between the trimmed V and J ends, which lost 2 bases and 4 bases, there was a span of 12 bases. This CDR3 region has 14 residues. Germline CDR1 GTSNPN, CDR2 SVGIG (reference sequence). CDR3 coding DNA: TGTGCCTGGAGTTTCGGACAGACATACAATGAGCAGTTCTTC. Translating it yields CAWSFGQTYNEQFF.

This clonotype was counted a single time. The chain recombines TRBV10-2 with TRBJ1-2; D uncertain. The CDR3 extends over 15 amino acids. The V gene lost 1 base and the J gene lost 2 bases, with 11 bases spanning the gap. CDR1 and CDR2 (germline): WSHSY, SAAADI. The CDR3 DNA reads TGCGCCAGCAGTGAGTTGGGCGGAAAGAACTATGGCTACACCTTC. Translated: CASSELGGKNYGYTF.

This clonotype has a count of ten or more. The chain combines TRBV6-5 with TRBJ2-1, with 11 nucleotides matching TRBD2. With V trimmed by 7 bases and J by 3 bases, 8 bases remained unmatched. Per the germline V gene, CDR1 is MNHEY and CDR2 is SVGAGI. This CDR3 spans 16 amino acids. The CDR3 DNA reads as TGTGCCAGCAAAAACCGAGGGACTAGCGGCTACAATGAGCAGTTCTTC. As protein: CASKNRGTSGYNEQFF.

This chain connects TRBV5-1 to TRBJ1-4; TRBD1 matches 7 bases. This CDR3 contains 17 residues. V gave up 0 bases and J gave up 2 bases; unmatched junction bases: 7. Germline assignment: CDR1 SGHRS and CDR2 YFSETQ. The CDR3 region has the DNA TGCGCCAGCAGCTTGGATCCATTGGGACAGACTAATGAAAAACTGTTTTTT. Its protein is CASSLDPLGQTNEKLFF.

The V call is TRBV4-1, the J call TRBJ1-6; D unresolved. The CDR3 runs 17 residues. CDR1 is MGHRA, CDR2 YSYEKL, per germline. Trimming removed 1 base at V and 0 bases at J, with 10 bases between. The CDR3 sequence: CASSQGSAHSYNSPLHF. CDR3 bases: TGCGCCAGCAGCCAAGGATCGGCCCACTCCTATAATTCACCCCTCCACTTT.

The chain joins TRBV10-3 to TRBJ2-2, with TRBD1 identical over 10 bases. The germline V gene has CDR1 ENHRY and CDR2 SYGVKD. Trimming cost V 6 bases and J 6 bases; bases outside gene matches: 4. CDR3 size: 14 residues. The CDR3 loop is CAIRGQGLSGELFF. In DNA, the CDR3 is TGTGCCATCAGGGGACAGGGGCTGTCCGGGGAGCTGTTTTTT.

This rearrangement joins TRBV19 to TRBJ2-1, with no clear D. Germline V CDR1 and CDR2: LNHDA, SQIVND (reference sequence). V lost 5 bases, J lost 8 bases, and 13 bases lay in between. The CDR3 contains 13 residues. In nucleotides, the CDR3 is TGTGCCAGTAGTGGACCGAGTGCTGATGAGCAGTTCTTC. Amino acid sequence: CASSGPSADEQFF.

The chain carries TRBV5-1 and TRBJ2-2, with TRBD1 identical over 10 bases. The V gene end was trimmed by 4 bases and the J gene end by 5 bases; junction bases not matched to a gene: 2. This CDR3 contains 14 residues. Germline V gene data show CDR1 as SGHRS and CDR2 as YFSETQ. CDR3 nucleotide sequence: TGCGCCAGCAGCCAGGACAGGGGGACCGGGGAGCTGTTTTTT. This translates into CASSQDRGTGELFF.

This clonotype came up a few times. This chain links TRBV7-9 with TRBJ1-2; tentative D call: TRBD1 (5 bases). Germline V lookup: CDR1 SEHNR, CDR2 FQNEAQ (reference sequence). V lost 5 bases to trimming and J lost 5 bases, with 12 bases between them. The CDR3 consists of 13 residues. CDR3 protein: CASSPDSVYGYTF. DNA of the CDR3: TGTGCCAGCAGCCCCGACAGCGTTTATGGCTACACCTTC.

The chain couples TRBV9 to TRBJ2-3, with D perhaps assigned TRBD1 or TRBD2 (6 bases each). Germline CDR1 SGDLS, CDR2 YYNGEE. Trimming left V 0 bases short and J 1 base short, with 12 bases between. This CDR3 region has 16 residues. This CDR3 is CASSVGRGPRTDTQYF. CDR3 in DNA: TGTGCCAGCAGCGTAGGACGGGGGCCACGCACAGATACGCAGTATTTT.

Comment on this clonotype: At one of its ends the junction is not consistent with the germline gene, which may arise from a read error. The genes are TRBV7-3 and TRBJ2-7; 7 nucleotides line up with TRBD2. The CDR3 is made up of 13 amino acids. Germline-derived CDR1 and CDR2 are SGHTA and FQGTGA. Written as DNA, the CDR3 is TGTGCCAGCAGTGGCGGGGGTGCCGGGGAGCTGTACTTC. Translated, it gives CASSGGGAGELYF.

This sequence joins TRBV24-1 and TRBJ2-1; 13 nucleotides match TRBD2. This CDR3 has 15 residues. Trimming cost V 7 bases and J 10 bases; bases outside gene matches: 9. From germline, CDR1 is KGHDR and CDR2 SFDVKD. CDR3 amino acids: CATRGTSGTKWEQFF. The CDR3 nucleotides read TGTGCCACCAGGGGGACTAGCGGGACTAAGTGGGAGCAGTTCTTC.

This clonotype was picked up a small number of times. J is TRBJ1-1 and V is TRBV5-4; D is unclear. Deletions cut 5 bases from V and 2 bases from J, with 10 bases between. There are 13 residues in the CDR3. Germline CDR1 is SGHNT and CDR2 is YYREEE (reference sequence). The CDR3 region has the DNA TGTGCCAGCAGAGATCAGGTAAACACTGAAGCTTTCTTT. It specifies CASRDQVNTEAFF.

The chain is built from TRBV5-1 and TRBJ1-4, with D possibly TRBD1 on 6 matching bases. The germline V gene encodes CDR1 SGHRS and CDR2 YFSETQ. This CDR3 is 14 amino acids long. V lost 0 bases and J lost 8, with 11 bases in between. Written as DNA, the CDR3 is TGCGCCAGCAGCTTGGATGGGGGGCGGGAAAAACTGTTTTTT. It encodes CASSLDGGREKLFF.

This sequence joins TRBV2 and TRBJ1-6; 8 bases agree with TRBD1. Losses at the gene ends were 2 bases for V and 10 bases for J; bases not matched to a gene: 10. The CDR3 runs 16 residues. Germline assignment: CDR1 SNHLY and CDR2 FYNNEI. The CDR3 reads CASSERRTGNGSPLHF. CDR3 nucleotides: TGTGCCAGCAGTGAACGAAGGACAGGGAATGGCTCACCCCTCCACTTT.

The chain joins TRBV5-1 to TRBJ2-7, with a tentative D call TRBD1 (6 bases). This CDR3 is 12 amino acids long. Germline lookup yields CDR1 SGHRS and CDR2 YFSETQ. Trimming removed 4 bases from V and 9 bases from J, with 14 bases in between. The CDR3: CASSDSTGRQYF. DNA of the CDR3: TGCGCCAGCAGCGACTCGACAGGTCGGCAGTACTTC.

This clonotype was counted a few times. The chain has TRBV4-1 and TRBJ2-5; D gene uncertain. The CDR3 length is 15 residues. The V gene's germline CDR1 is MGHRA and CDR2 YSYEKL. V shed 0 bases and J shed 2 bases, with 10 bases lying between them. CDR3 protein: CASSQDRQRQETQYF. CDR3 coding DNA: TGCGCCAGCAGCCAAGACAGGCAAAGACAAGAGACCCAGTACTTC.

In its sample, this clonotype was seen many times. A clone one base away is much larger, so this may be a read error. The CDR3 here is CASSPRGIVLASADQETQYF. CDR3 nucleotide sequence: TGTGCCAGCAGCCCCCGGGGGATCGTTTTGGCTAGCGCAGACCAAGAGACCCAGTACTTC. The chain employs TRBV9 and TRBJ2-5, with D possibly being TRBD2 (6 bases). The germline V gene has CDR1 SGDLS and CDR2 YYNGEE. The CDR3 has 20 residues. Trimming stripped 4 bases from V and 0 bases from J, with 28 bases between. Using reference TRBV9 and TRBJ2-5 for the parts outside the CDR3, the full variable domain is DSGVTQTPKHLITATGQRVTLRCSPRSGDLSVYWYQQSLDQGLQFLIQYYNGEERAKGNILERFSAQQFPDLHSELNLSSLELGDSALYFCASSPRGIVLASADQETQYFGPGTRLLVL.

About this clonotype: Mismatch with germline at one junction end may stem from a read error. J is TRBJ1-2 and V is TRBV4-1, with D hard to call. The CDR3 sequence is 13 residues long. Per germline, CDR1 MGHRA and CDR2 YSYEKL. DNA of the CDR3: TGCGCCAGCAGCGACATACAAGAGGCTGGCAACACCTTC. It is translated as CASSDIQEAGNTF.

The chain joins TRBV19 to TRBJ1-2, with 7 nucleotides matching TRBD1. CDR3 length: 14 amino acids. V shed 4 bases, J shed 4 bases, and the junction held 6 bases outside the gene matches. From germline, CDR1 is LNHDA and CDR2 SQIVND (reference sequence). In DNA, the CDR3 is TGTGCCAGTAGTACAAGACAGGGAGGCTATGGCTACACCTTC. Translated: CASSTRQGGYGYTF.

The rearrangement joins TRBV4-1 to TRBJ2-1; D might be TRBD1 (6 bases). With 9 bases removed from V and 7 bases from J, the gap between germline ends came to 19 bases. There are 14 residues in the CDR3. The V gene's germline CDR1 is MGHRA and CDR2 YSYEKL. Here the CDR3 DNA reads TGCGCCAGTTCACTTCTTGAGGGGACAAATGAGCAGTTCTTC. It codes for CASSLLEGTNEQFF.

This clonotype was recorded once. The CDR3 is CASGDSEKLFF. The CDR3 nucleotides are TGTGCCAGCGGGGACAGTGAAAAACTGTTTTTT. The genes are TRBV2 and TRBJ1-4, with 7 bases identical to TRBD1. The trim removed 8 bases at V and 7 bases at J, leaving 1 base unmatched. The CDR3 has 11 amino acids. From germline, CDR1 is SNHLY and CDR2 FYNNEI.

Many counts were recorded for this clonotype. The chain employs TRBV9 and TRBJ1-3, with D perhaps TRBD1 (6 bases). With 3 bases removed from V and 0 bases from J, the gap between germline ends came to 16 bases. CDR3 length: 17 amino acids. Germline values: CDR1 SGDLS, CDR2 YYNGEE. The CDR3 bases are TGTGCCAGCAGCGCCAGCGCAGGGGCCTACTCTGGAAACACCATATATTTT. As protein: CASSASAGAYSGNTIYF.

The V call is TRBV20-1, the J call TRBJ1-2, with 8 bases matching TRBD1. The trim removed 5 bases at V and 4 bases at J, leaving 3 bases unmatched. The CDR3 extends over 12 amino acids. Germline V gene data show CDR1 as DFQATT and CDR2 as SNEGSKA (reference sequence). The CDR3 sequence: CSAPDRAYGYTF. The CDR3 DNA reads as TGCAGTGCTCCGGACAGGGCCTATGGCTACACCTTC.

This clonotype was detected once. The chain carries TRBV9 and TRBJ2-1; perhaps TRBD1 as D (5 bases). Germline V gene data show CDR1 as SGDLS and CDR2 as YYNGEE. This CDR3 has 13 residues. V dropped 4 bases and J dropped 8 bases, with 13 bases sitting between them. CDR3 sequence: CASSSPVGDEQFF. CDR3 in DNA: TGTGCCAGCAGCTCCCCCGTAGGGGATGAGCAGTTCTTC.

There are a few counts of this clonotype. The V and J genes are TRBV20-1 and TRBJ2-3, with TRBD2 identical over 13 bases. V was clipped by 4 bases and J by 0 bases; unmatched bases: 4. CDR3 size: 16 residues. Germline CDR1 reads DFQATT; CDR2 reads SNEGSKA (reference sequence). CDR3 amino acids: CSATGTSGESTDTQYF. The CDR3, as DNA: TGCAGTGCTACCGGGACTAGCGGGGAGAGCACAGATACGCAGTATTTT.

The V call is TRBV27, the J call TRBJ1-1; TRBD1 agrees at 9 bases. The length of the CDR3 is 16 residues. V lost 5 bases and J lost 1; bases outside the gene matches: 8. Germline V lookup: CDR1 MNHEY, CDR2 SMNVEV (reference sequence). This CDR3 is CASSHRTGAGNTEAFF. CDR3 in DNA: TGTGCCAGCAGTCATCGGACAGGGGCAGGGAACACTGAAGCTTTCTTT.